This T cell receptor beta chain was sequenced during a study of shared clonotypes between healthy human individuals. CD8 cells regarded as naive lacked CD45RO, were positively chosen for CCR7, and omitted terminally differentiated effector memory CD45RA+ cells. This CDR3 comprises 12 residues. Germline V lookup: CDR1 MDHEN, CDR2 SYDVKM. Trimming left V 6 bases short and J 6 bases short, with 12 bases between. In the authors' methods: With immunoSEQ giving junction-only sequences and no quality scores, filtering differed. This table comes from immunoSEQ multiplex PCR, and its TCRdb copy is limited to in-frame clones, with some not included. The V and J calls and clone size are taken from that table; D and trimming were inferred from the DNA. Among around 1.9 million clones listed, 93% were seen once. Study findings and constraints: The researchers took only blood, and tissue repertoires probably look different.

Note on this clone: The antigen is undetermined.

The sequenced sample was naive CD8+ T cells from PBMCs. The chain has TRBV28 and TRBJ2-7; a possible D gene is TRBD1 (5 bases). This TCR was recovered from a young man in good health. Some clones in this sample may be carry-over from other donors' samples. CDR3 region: CASRPGFSEQYF. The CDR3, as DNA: TGTGCCAGCAGACCAGGGTTTAGCGAGCAGTACTTC.